The present entry profiles one T cell receptor (beta chain) with its context. This receptor's antigen is unknown. Base qualities are not provided; no much larger clone lies one nucleotide away. Library preparation was by RACE. These reads were obtained on a NextSeq 500. Library preparation attached unique molecular identifiers to individual cDNA molecules for quantitative, reproducible TCR counting. Both TCR alpha and TCR beta chains were sequenced from each blood RNA sample. Under the source paper's analysis protocol: Samples had a median of approximately 93,000 TCRs, with a range from 23,224 to 690,600. V, J and CDR3 annotation of the TCR reads was carried out using the Decombinator software suite. For the PS versus PT1 abundance plots, all samples were subsampled to the same number of TCRs (28,000). TCRs were defined as expanded if absent before sensitization and observed at least eight times at the 2-week time point. TCRdb reworked the public reads: Q25 trimming with fastp, MiXCR clone assembly, productive beta chains retained. Entries that share a CDR3 protein sequence are merged under the most common genes and DNA. Clone size and V and J calls follow TCRdb, not the original study. This sample gives approximately 260,000 distinct CDR3 sequences in total; about 8.1% of them show up just once. Roughly 2.5% of the sample lies in the top ten.

This entry belongs to a study of human T cells and chemical hapten exposure (dated by TCRdb to about 2021). About the full investigation: For sensitization, 2% DPC in acetone was applied to an approximately 2 cm by approximately 2 cm area of upper inner arm skin. Throughout the study period of about 23 weeks, patients also received therapeutic DPC doses to the scalp every week. Patch tests used Finn chambers with 0.01% DPC on the upper back, scored after 6 days by International Contact Dermatitis Research Group standards. Most of the patients in the cohort were female, and the cohort covered alopecia areata with under or over 50% scalp involvement, alopecia totalis and alopecia universalis. The libraries were sequenced as a pool, and the TCR yield per sample differed mostly because of small variations in library volumes within the pool. Peripheral blood TCR repertoire changes were tracked in vivo in alopecia patients during primary and secondary sensitization to the hapten diphenylcyclopropenone (DPC). Blood samples were taken from patients before sensitization (week 0) and at 2, 6 and about 24 weeks after DPC sensitization. For TCR sequencing, blood came from some 31 alopecia patients at anywhere from one to four time points (pre-sensitization, 2, 6 and 24 weeks).

Broad study findings and their caveats: No change with DPC sensitization was found in the number of TCRs above 1 in 1000 frequency, and no evidence of global repertoire structure alterations was found. Patch test score correlated positively with the number of PT1 expanded TCRs, reaching significance at thresholds 8, 16 and 32 but not at 4. Expanded TCRs formed significantly more large CDR3 similarity clusters than pre-sensitization or healthy control sets, consistent with antigen-driven responses. Repeated subsampling changed both the strength of the expansion versus patch-test correlation and the threshold at which the correlation became significant. Alopecia, a presumed autoimmune disease, was present in all patients, so the immune response of the patients might differ from that of healthy individuals.

The sample's time point label, in plain terms: pre-sensitization, week 0. What this sample's treatment or condition label stands for: therapeutic diphenylcyclopropenone sensitization with weekly scalp DPC. At every patch-test visit, the blood draw took place before the patch test was put on. Patients were eligible if aged 18 to 70, diagnosed with alopecia and judged suitable for DPC therapy, and pregnant patients were excluded. Total RNA was isolated from unfractionated whole blood collected in Tempus Blood RNA tubes. V gives up 4 bases and J gives up 3 bases, and the segment between their germline ends measures 14 bases. Counted from cysteine to phenylalanine, this CDR3 has 14 amino acids. This entry keeps only the CDR3 DNA: 42 bases, framed from base 1. According to the germline V gene, CDR1 reads SGHRS and CDR2 reads YFSETQ.

The sample was whole blood, taken in connection with sensitization to the hapten diphenylcyclopropenone (DPC). The chain is encoded by TRBV5-1 joined to TRBJ2-7, with TRBD2 as a weak D call on 5 bases. The clonotype comes from a woman aged 40 to 49 with alopecia areata. Some clones in this sample may be carry-over from other donors' samples. In nucleotide form, the sequence is TGCGCCAGCAGCCCTTACGGGATTGACTACGAGCAGTACTTC. Translation gives CASSPYGIDYEQYF.